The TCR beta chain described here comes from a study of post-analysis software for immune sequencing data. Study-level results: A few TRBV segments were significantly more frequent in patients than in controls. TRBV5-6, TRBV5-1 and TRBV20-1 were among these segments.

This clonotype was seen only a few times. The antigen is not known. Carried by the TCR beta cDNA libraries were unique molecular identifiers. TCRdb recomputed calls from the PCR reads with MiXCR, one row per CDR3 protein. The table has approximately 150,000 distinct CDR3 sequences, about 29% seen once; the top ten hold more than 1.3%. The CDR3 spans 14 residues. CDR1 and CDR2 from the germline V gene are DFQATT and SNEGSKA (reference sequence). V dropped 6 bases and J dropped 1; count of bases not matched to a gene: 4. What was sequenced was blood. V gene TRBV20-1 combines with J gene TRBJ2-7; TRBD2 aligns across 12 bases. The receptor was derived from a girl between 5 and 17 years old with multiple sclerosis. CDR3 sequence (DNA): TGCAGTGCCCCCACTAGCGGGAGGTCCTACGAGCAGTACTTC. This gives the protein CSAPTSGRSYEQYF.